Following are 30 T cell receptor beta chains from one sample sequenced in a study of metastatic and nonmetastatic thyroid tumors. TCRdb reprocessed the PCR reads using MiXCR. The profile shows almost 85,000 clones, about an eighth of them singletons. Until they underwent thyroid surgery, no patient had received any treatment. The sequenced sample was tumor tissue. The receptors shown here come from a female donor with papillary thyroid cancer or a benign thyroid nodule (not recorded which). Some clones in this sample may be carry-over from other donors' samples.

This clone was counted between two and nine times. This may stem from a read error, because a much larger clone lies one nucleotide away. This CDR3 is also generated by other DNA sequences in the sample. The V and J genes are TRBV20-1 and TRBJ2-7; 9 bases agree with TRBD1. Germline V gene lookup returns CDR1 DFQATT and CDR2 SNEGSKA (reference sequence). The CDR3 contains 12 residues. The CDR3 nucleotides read TGCAGGCCGGGGACAGGGTCCTACGAGCAGTACTTC. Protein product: CRPGTGSYEQYF.

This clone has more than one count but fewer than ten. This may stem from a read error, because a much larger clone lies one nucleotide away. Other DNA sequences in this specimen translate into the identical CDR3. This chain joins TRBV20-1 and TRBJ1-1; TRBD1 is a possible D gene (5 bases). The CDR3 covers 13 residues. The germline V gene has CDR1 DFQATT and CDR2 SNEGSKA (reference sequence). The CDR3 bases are TGCAGTGCTAGAGATTGGGGGAACACTGAAGCCTTCTTT. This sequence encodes CSARDWGNTEAFF.

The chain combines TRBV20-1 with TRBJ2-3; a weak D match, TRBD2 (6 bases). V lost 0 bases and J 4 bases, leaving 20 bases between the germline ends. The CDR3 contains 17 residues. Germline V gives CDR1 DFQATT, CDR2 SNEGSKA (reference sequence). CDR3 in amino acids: CSAREGDSGKVADTQYF. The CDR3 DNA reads TGCAGTGCTAGAGAGGGGGACTCGGGGAAGGTGGCAGATACGCAGTATTTT.

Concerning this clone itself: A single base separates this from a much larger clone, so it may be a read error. In DNA, the CDR3 is TGTGCCAGCAGCTTGGGGGGACTAGCGGTAGGGGAGCAGTACTTC. Its protein product is CASSLGGLAVGEQYF. The chain uses TRBV5-6 and TRBJ2-7; 11 nucleotides agree with TRBD2. The CDR3 is made up of 15 amino acids. Germline V gene data show CDR1 as SGHDT and CDR2 as YYEEEE. Trimming at V came to 0 bases and at J to 7 bases, leaving 6 bases not matched to a gene.

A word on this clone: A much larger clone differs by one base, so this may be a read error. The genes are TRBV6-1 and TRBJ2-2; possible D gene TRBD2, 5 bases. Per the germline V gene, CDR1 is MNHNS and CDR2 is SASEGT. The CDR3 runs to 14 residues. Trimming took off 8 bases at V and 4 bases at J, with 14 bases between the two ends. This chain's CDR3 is CASRTGLGTGELFF. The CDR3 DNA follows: TGTGCCAGCCGGACCGGACTCGGCACCGGGGAGCTGTTTTTT.

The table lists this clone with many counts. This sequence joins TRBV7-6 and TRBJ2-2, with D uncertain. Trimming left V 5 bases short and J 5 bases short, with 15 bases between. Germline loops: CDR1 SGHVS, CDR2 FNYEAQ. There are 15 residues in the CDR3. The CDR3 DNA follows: TGTGCCAGCAGCGATAGCATCATGAATACCGGGGAGCTGTTTTTT. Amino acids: CASSDSIMNTGELFF.

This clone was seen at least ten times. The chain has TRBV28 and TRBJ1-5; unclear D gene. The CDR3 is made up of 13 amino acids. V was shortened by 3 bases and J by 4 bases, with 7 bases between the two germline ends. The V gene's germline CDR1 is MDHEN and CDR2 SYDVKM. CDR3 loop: CASSFPTNQPQHF. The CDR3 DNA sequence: TGTGCCAGCAGTTTCCCGACTAATCAGCCCCAGCATTTT.

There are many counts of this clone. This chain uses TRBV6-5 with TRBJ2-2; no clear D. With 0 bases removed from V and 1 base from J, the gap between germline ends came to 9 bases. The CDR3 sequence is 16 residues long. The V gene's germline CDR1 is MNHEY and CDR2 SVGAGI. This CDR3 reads CASSYSIIGNTGELFF. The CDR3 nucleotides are TGTGCCAGCAGTTACTCGATTATCGGGAACACCGGGGAGCTGTTTTTT.

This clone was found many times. CDR3 region: CSARAHQGASTDTQYF. The DNA of the CDR3 is TGCAGTGCCCGAGCCCATCAGGGGGCATCCACAGATACGCAGTATTTT. The genes are TRBV20-1 and TRBJ2-3, with 8 bases fitting TRBD1. Unmatched junction bases numbered 13, after V lost 6 bases and J lost 2 bases. The germline gives CDR1 DFQATT, CDR2 SNEGSKA (reference sequence). CDR3 length: 16 amino acids.

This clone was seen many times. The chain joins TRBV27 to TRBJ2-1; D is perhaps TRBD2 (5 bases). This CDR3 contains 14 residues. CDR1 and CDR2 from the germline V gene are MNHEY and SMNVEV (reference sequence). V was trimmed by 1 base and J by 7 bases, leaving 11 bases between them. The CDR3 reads CASSLLGRNNEQFF. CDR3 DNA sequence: TGTGCCAGCAGTTTATTGGGGAGAAATAATGAGCAGTTCTTC.

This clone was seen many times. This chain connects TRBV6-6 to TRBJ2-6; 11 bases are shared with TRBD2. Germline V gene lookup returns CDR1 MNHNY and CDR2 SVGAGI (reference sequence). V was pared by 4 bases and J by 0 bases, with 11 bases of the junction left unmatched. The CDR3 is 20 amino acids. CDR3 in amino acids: CASSSIGTSGTYSGANVLTF. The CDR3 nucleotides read TGTGCCAGCAGTTCTATAGGGACTAGCGGTACCTACTCTGGGGCCAACGTCCTGACTTTC.

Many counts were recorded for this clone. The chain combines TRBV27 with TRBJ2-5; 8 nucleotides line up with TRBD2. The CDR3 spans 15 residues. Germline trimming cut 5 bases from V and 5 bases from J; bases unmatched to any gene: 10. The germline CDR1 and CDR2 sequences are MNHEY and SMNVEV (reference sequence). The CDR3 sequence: CASSPGTSLRETQYF. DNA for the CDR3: TGTGCCAGCAGTCCCGGGACTAGTTTAAGGGAGACCCAGTACTTC.

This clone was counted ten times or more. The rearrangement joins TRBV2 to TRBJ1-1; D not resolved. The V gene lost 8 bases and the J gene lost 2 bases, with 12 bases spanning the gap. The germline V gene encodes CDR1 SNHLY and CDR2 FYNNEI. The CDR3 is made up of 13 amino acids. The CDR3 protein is CASRQRVNTEAFF. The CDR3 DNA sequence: TGTGCCAGCCGCCAGAGGGTTAACACTGAAGCTTTCTTT.

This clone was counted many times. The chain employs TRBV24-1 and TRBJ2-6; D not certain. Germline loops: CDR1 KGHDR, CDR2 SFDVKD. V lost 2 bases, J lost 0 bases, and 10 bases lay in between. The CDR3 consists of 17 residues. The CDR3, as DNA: TGTGCCACCAGTGATTCTGGACGGTTCTCTGGGGCCAACGTCCTGACTTTC. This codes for CATSDSGRFSGANVLTF.

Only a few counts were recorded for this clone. The CDR3 here is CASTHGHGVGYEQYF. For the CDR3, the DNA is TGTGCCAGCACCCATGGACATGGGGTGGGCTACGAGCAGTACTTC. The J gene is TRBJ2-7, the V gene TRBV27, with a weak D call TRBD1 (5 bases). Trimming pared 7 bases from V and 3 bases from J, leaving 19 bases between. Germline V CDR1 and CDR2: MNHEY, SMNVEV (reference sequence). The CDR3 covers 15 residues.

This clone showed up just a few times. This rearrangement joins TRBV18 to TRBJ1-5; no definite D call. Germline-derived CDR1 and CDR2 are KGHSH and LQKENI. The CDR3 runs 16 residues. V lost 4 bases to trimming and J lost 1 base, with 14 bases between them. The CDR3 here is CASSQGRRDSNQPQHF. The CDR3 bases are TGTGCCAGCTCACAAGGGAGGAGAGACAGCAATCAGCCCCAGCATTTT.

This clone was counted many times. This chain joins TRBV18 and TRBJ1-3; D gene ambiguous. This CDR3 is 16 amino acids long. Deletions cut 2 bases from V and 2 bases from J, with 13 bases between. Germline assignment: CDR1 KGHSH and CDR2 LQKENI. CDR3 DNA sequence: TGTGCCAGCTCACCAACTTCGGGTGGAACTGGAAACACCATATATTTT. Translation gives CASSPTSGGTGNTIYF.

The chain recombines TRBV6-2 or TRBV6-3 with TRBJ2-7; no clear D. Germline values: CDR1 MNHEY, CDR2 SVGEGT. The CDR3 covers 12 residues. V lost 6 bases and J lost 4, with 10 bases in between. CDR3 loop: CASSQSGYEQYF. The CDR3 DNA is TGTGCCAGCAGCCAGTCGGGTTACGAGCAGTACTTC.

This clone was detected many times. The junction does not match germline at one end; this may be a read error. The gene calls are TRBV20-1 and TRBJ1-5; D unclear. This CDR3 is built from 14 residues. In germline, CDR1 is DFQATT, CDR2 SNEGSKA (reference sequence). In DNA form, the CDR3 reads TGCAATGCTAGAGATGTCGATTTCGACCGGCCCCAGCATTTT. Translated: CNARDVDFDRPQHF.

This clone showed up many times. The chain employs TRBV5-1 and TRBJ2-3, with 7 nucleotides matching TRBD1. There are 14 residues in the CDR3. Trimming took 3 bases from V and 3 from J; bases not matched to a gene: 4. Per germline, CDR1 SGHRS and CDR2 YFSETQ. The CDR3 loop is CASSSGQETDTQYF. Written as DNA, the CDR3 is TGCGCCAGCAGCTCAGGACAGGAAACAGATACGCAGTATTTT.

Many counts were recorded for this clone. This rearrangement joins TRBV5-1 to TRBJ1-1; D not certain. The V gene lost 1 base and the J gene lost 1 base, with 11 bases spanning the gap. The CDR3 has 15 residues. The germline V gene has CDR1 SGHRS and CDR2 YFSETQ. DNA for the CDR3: TGCGCCAGCAGCTTGTGGACGGGCCCGAACACTGAAGCTTTCTTT. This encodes CASSLWTGPNTEAFF.

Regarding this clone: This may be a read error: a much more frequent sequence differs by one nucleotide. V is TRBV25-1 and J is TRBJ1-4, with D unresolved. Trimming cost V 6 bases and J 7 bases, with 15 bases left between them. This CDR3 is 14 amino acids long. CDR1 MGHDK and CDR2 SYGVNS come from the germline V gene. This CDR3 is CASSAFGCAEKLFF. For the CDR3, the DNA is TGTGCCAGCAGCGCCTTTGGGTGTGCTGAAAAACTGTTTTTT.

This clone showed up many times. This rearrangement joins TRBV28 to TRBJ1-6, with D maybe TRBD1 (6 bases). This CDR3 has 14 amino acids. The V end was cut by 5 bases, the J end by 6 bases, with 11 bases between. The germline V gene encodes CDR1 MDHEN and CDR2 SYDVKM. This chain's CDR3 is CASSQGRINSPLHF. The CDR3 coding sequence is TGTGCCAGCAGTCAGGGGCGAATTAATTCACCCCTCCACTTT.

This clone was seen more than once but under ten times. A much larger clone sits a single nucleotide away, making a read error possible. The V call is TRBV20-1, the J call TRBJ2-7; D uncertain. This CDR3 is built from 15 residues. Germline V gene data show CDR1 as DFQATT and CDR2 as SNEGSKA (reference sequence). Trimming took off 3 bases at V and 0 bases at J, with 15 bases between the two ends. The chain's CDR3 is CSARNPFRTSYEQYF. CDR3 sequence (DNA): TGCAGTGCTAGGAACCCTTTTCGGACCTCCTACGAGCAGTACTTC.

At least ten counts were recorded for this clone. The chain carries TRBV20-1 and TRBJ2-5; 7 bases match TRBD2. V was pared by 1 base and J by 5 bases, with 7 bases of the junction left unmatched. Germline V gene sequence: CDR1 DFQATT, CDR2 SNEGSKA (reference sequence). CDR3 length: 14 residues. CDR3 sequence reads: CSARALAPGETQYF. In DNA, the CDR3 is TGCAGTGCTAGAGCACTAGCGCCCGGGGAGACCCAGTACTTC.

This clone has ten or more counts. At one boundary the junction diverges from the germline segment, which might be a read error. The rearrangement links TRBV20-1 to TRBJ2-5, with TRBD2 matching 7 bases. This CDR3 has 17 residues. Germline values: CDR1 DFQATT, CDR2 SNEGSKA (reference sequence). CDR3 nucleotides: TGCAGTGCGAGAGATCTGGTTTCTAGCGGCCACCAAGAGACCCAGTACTTC. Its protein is CSARDLVSSGHQETQYF.

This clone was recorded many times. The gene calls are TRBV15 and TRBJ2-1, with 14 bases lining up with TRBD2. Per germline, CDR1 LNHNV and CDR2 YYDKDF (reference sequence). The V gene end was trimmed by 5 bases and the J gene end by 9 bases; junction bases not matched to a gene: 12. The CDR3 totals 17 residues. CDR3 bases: TGTGCCACCAGCCCACGAATGGGACTAGCGGGAGTAAGTGAGCAGTTCTTC. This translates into CATSPRMGLAGVSEQFF.

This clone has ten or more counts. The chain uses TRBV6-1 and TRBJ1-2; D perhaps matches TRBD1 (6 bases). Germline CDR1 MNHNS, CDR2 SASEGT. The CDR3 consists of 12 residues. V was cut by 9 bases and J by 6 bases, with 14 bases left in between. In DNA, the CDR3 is TGTGCCAGTTCAGGGGACGGGAATGGCTACACCTTC. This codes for CASSGDGNGYTF.

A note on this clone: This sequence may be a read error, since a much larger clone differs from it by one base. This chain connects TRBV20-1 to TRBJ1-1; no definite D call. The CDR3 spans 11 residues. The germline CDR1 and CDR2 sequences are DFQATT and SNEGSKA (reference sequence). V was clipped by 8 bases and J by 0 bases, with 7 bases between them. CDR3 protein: CSPLLNTEAFF. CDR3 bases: TGCAGTCCCTTACTGAACACTGAAGCTTTCTTT.

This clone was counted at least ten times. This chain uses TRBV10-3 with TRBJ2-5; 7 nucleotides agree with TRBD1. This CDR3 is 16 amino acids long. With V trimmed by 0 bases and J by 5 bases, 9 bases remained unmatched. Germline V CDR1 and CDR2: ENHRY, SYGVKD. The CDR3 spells CAISESAGGGSETQYF. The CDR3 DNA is TGTGCCATCAGTGAGTCGGCAGGGGGTGGCTCGGAGACCCAGTACTTC.